Below are 32 T cell receptor beta chains sequenced from a single sample in a study of radiation and T cells in renal cell carcinoma. Time point denoted: baseline pretreatment blood. Treatment denoted: 15 Gy SBRT to primary tumor, nephrectomy 4 weeks later. Produced via immunoSEQ multiplex PCR; TCRdb's table is partial and in-frame only. The sample carries 40,000 to 50,000 clones, 75% to 85% recorded once. The sample was blood, taken from a patient whose treatment included radiotherapy and nephrectomy. These receptor sequences come from a woman aged 70 to 79 with renal cell carcinoma.

The genes are TRBV19 and TRBJ1-1, with D perhaps matching TRBD1 (5 bases). CDR3 length equals 14 residues. Trimming took 3 bases from V and 5 from J, leaving 13 bases between them. Germline V gene lookup returns CDR1 LNHDA and CDR2 SQIVND (reference sequence). The CDR3 nucleotides read TGTGCCAGTAGTATGGTGCCAGGGCGGACTGAAGCTTTCTTT. It yields the protein CASSMVPGRTEAFF.

This chain uses TRBV4-3 with TRBJ2-7, with D unclear. Germline V gene sequence: CDR1 LGHNA, CDR2 YSLEER. V lost 0 bases to trimming and J lost 0 bases, with 6 bases between them. The CDR3 length is 14 residues. CDR3: CASSQDRNSYEQYF. The CDR3 coding sequence is TGCGCCAGCAGCCAAGACAGGAACTCCTACGAGCAGTACTTC.

The chain recombines TRBV27 with TRBJ1-4, with no clear D. The CDR3 extends over 23 amino acids. The V end was cut by 1 base, the J end by 4 bases, with 34 bases between. Germline-derived CDR1 and CDR2 are MNHEY and SMNVEV (reference sequence). The CDR3 region is CASSLFKPAGLGPHPALNEKLFF. CDR3 sequence (DNA): TGTGCCAGCAGTTTATTTAAGCCCGCCGGTCTGGGCCCTCACCCTGCCCTTAATGAAAAACTGTTTTTT.

The chain has TRBV6-6 and TRBJ2-3, with 8 bases that match TRBD2. This CDR3 comprises 15 residues. Germline loops: CDR1 MNHNY, CDR2 SVGAGI (reference sequence). V lost 0 bases, J lost 4 bases, and 3 bases stayed unmatched. The CDR3 coding sequence is TGTGCCAGCAGTTACTCCACTAGCGGTTCAGATACGCAGTATTTT. Translating gives CASSYSTSGSDTQYF.

For the CDR3, the DNA is TGTGCCAGCAGCTCGCGGACTAGCGGGAATTACAATGAGCAGTTCTTC. Protein: CASSSRTSGNYNEQFF. The chain combines TRBV7-2 with TRBJ2-1, with 12 positions matching TRBD2. The CDR3 length is 16 residues. Unmatched junction bases numbered 5, after V lost 4 bases and J lost 4 bases. CDR1 is SGHTA and CDR2 is FQGNSA in the germline V gene.

The chain carries TRBV7-2 and TRBJ2-7, with D possibly being TRBD1 or TRBD2 (6 bases each). Germline lookup yields CDR1 SGHTA and CDR2 FQGNSA. The CDR3 extends over 14 amino acids. Trimming removed 2 bases from V and 4 bases from J, with 12 bases in between. The CDR3: CASSLNTGRYEQYF. The CDR3 DNA reads as TGTGCCAGCAGCTTAAATACAGGGAGGTACGAGCAGTACTTC.

Written as DNA, the CDR3 is TGTGCCAGCAGCCTGGGACAGGGAGCAAGGGGCTACACCTTC. This encodes CASSLGQGARGYTF. The rearrangement uses TRBV7-9 and TRBJ1-2, with TRBD1 matching 9 bases. V shed 5 bases and J 8 bases; nucleotides not matched to a gene: 9. CDR1 is SEHNR and CDR2 is FQNEAQ in the germline V gene (reference sequence). This CDR3 contains 14 residues. Variable domain in full (rest from reference TRBV7-9 and TRBJ1-2): DTGVSQNPRHKITKRGQNVTFRCDPISEHNRLYWYRQTLGQGPEFLTYFQNEAQLEKSRLLSDRFSAERPKGSFSTLEIQRTEQGDSAMYLCASSLGQGARGYTFGSGTRLTVV.

The CDR3 nucleotides read TGTGCCAGCAGTACAGGGCCCACTGAAGCTTTCTTT. Protein sequence: CASSTGPTEAFF. This chain joins TRBV6-5 and TRBJ1-1, with TRBD1 as a possible D gene (6 bases). The germline V gene has CDR1 MNHEY and CDR2 SVGAGI. The V end was cut by 5 bases, the J end by 4 bases, with 8 bases between. This CDR3 spans 12 amino acids.

The genes are TRBV5-1 and TRBJ2-3; D gene uncertain. From germline, CDR1 is SGHRS and CDR2 YFSETQ. The CDR3 contains 15 residues. With 1 base removed from V and 0 bases from J, the gap between germline ends came to 9 bases. CDR3 in amino acids: CASSLTADSTDTQYF. CDR3 DNA: TGCGCCAGCAGCTTGACCGCCGACAGCACAGATACGCAGTATTTT. Variable domain in full (rest from reference TRBV5-1 and TRBJ2-3): KAGVTQTPRYLIKTRGQQVTLSCSPISGHRSVSWYQQTPGQGLQFLFEYFSETQRNKGNFPGRFSGRQFSNSRSEMNVSTLELGDSALYLCASSLTADSTDTQYFGPGTRLTVL.

CDR3 sequence reads: CSVEEKYANYGYTF. The CDR3 nucleotides are TGCAGCGTTGAAGAAAAATACGCCAACTATGGCTACACCTTC. The chain joins TRBV29-1 to TRBJ1-2; the D is unclear. Germline-derived CDR1 and CDR2 are SQVTM and ANQGSEA. V was cut by 0 bases and J by 2 bases, with 10 bases left in between. The CDR3 covers 14 residues.

The V gene is TRBV13, the J gene TRBJ2-5; D is unclear. Germline CDR1 reads PRHDT; CDR2 reads FYEKMQ (reference sequence). The V end was cut by 5 bases, the J end by 5 bases, with 6 bases between. The CDR3 consists of 11 residues. CDR3 sequence reads: CASSGAETQYF. CDR3 in DNA: TGTGCCAGCAGCGGAGCGGAGACCCAGTACTTC.

With respect to this clone: An end of the junction differs from the germline gene, which may be a read error. V usage is TRBV30 and J usage is TRBJ1-4; 12 bases are shared with TRBD1. The length of the CDR3 is 13 residues. CDR1 is GTSNPN and CDR2 is SVGIG in the germline V gene (reference sequence). CDR3 DNA: TGTGCCTGGAGTGGGGACAGGGGGCGAAGGTTTGGATTT. Residues: CAWSGDRGRRFGF.

The chain recombines TRBV7-9 with TRBJ2-7; D uncertain. The ends were cut back, 5 bases at V and 0 bases at J, with 11 bases in the middle. The germline V gene encodes CDR1 SEHNR and CDR2 FQNEAQ (reference sequence). This CDR3 region has 14 residues. The CDR3 DNA reads TGTGCCAGCAGCCCCGGTGGCCCCTCCTACGAGCAGTACTTC. The encoded protein is CASSPGGPSYEQYF.

This chain links TRBV30 with TRBJ1-4; D might be TRBD1 (5 bases). The V end lost 4 bases, the J end lost 5 bases, and 11 bases lay between the germline ends. CDR1 is GTSNPN and CDR2 is SVGIG in the germline V gene (reference sequence). The CDR3 is 13 residues long. The CDR3 loop is CAWNRQRNEKLFF. In nucleotides, the CDR3 is TGTGCCTGGAACCGACAGCGGAATGAAAAACTGTTTTTT.

The gene calls are TRBV27 and TRBJ1-2; D uncertain. Deletions cut 7 bases from V and 6 bases from J, with 15 bases between. There are 13 residues in the CDR3. In germline, CDR1 is MNHEY, CDR2 SMNVEV (reference sequence). CDR3 region: CASKLAVGNGYTF. As DNA, the CDR3 is TGTGCCAGCAAACTGGCGGTCGGTAATGGCTACACCTTC.

The chain carries TRBV6-5 and TRBJ1-2; 9 bases fit TRBD1. Germline V lookup: CDR1 MNHEY, CDR2 SVGAGI. V lost 4 bases and J lost 2; bases outside the gene matches: 2. This CDR3 region has 14 residues. DNA for the CDR3: TGTGCCAGCAGTTCCGGGACAGGGAACTATGGCTACACCTTC. Protein sequence: CASSSGTGNYGYTF.

The count of this clone is one. This chain uses TRBV6-1 with TRBJ1-2; perhaps TRBD1 as D (6 bases). V dropped 7 bases and J dropped 7 bases, with 16 bases sitting between them. Germline values: CDR1 MNHNS, CDR2 SASEGT. The CDR3 runs to 13 residues. CDR3 coding DNA: TGTGCCAGCAACCGGGACACTGTGGGTGGCTACACCTTC. This codes for CASNRDTVGGYTF.

The V and J genes are TRBV5-4 and TRBJ2-4, with D possibly matching TRBD1 (6 bases). CDR1 is SGHNT, CDR2 YYREEE, per germline (reference sequence). Deletions cut 0 bases from V and 7 bases from J, with 8 bases between. The CDR3 totals 13 residues. This CDR3 reads CASSLEQGNIQYF. The CDR3 bases are TGTGCCAGCAGCTTGGAACAGGGTAACATTCAGTACTTC.

The CDR3 region has the DNA TGTGCCAGCAGTATGGGCTCCGCCTATGGCTACACCTTC. It is translated as CASSMGSAYGYTF. The V call is TRBV9, the J call TRBJ1-2, with no clear D. The CDR3 runs 13 residues. The V gene lost 5 bases and the J gene lost 4 bases, with 12 bases spanning the gap. Germline CDR1 is SGDLS and CDR2 is YYNGEE.

This chain joins TRBV10-2 and TRBJ2-1; D might be TRBD1 or TRBD2, each matching 6 bases. V shed 5 bases and J shed 9 bases, with 14 bases lying between them. Germline CDR1 reads WSHSY; CDR2 reads SAAADI. The CDR3 has 13 amino acids. The CDR3 is CASSPRLGGEQFF. DNA of the CDR3: TGCGCCAGCAGTCCAAGACTAGGGGGTGAGCAGTTCTTC.

The V and J genes are TRBV2 and TRBJ1-4; 7 nucleotides match TRBD1. CDR3 length: 16 residues. Germline values: CDR1 SNHLY, CDR2 FYNNEI. Germline trimming cut 6 bases from V and 2 bases from J; bases unmatched to any gene: 9. CDR3 in DNA: TGTGCCAGCAGCCTAAACAGGGGATCTACTAATGAAAAACTGTTTTTT. Protein sequence: CASSLNRGSTNEKLFF.

The CDR3, as DNA: TGTGCCAGCAGCGCGGGGACTAGCTCCTCTGGGGCCAACGTCCTGACTTTC. Translating it yields CASSAGTSSSGANVLTF. This sequence joins TRBV9 and TRBJ2-6; 9 bases align to TRBD2. The CDR3 has 17 amino acids. CDR1 SGDLS and CDR2 YYNGEE come from the germline V gene. J lost 0 bases, V lost 3 bases, and 4 bases had no gene match.

The chain uses TRBV7-9 and TRBJ2-7; TRBD2 agrees at 10 bases. With V trimmed by 2 bases and J by 6 bases, 1 base remained unmatched. In germline, CDR1 is SEHNR, CDR2 FQNEAQ (reference sequence). This CDR3 spans 13 amino acids. The CDR3 DNA reads as TGTGCCAGCAGCTTAACTAGCGGGACCGAGCAGTACTTC. This codes for CASSLTSGTEQYF.

Only a few counts were recorded for this clone. This chain links TRBV7-8 with TRBJ2-3; a possible D gene is TRBD1 (6 bases). Trimming took 5 bases from V and 0 from J, leaving 12 bases between them. The CDR3 totals 15 residues. CDR1 and CDR2 (germline): SGHVS, FQNEAQ. The chain's CDR3 is CASSRTDFSTDTQYF. As DNA, the CDR3 is TGTGCCAGCAGCCGGACAGACTTTAGCACAGATACGCAGTATTTT.

This chain connects TRBV10-3 to TRBJ2-7, with D unclear. The CDR3 contains 16 residues. Trimming took off 0 bases at V and 6 bases at J, with 18 bases between the two ends. Germline V gives CDR1 ENHRY, CDR2 SYGVKD. Here the CDR3 DNA reads TGTGCCATCAGTGAGTCGGGAAAGGGTCTCCTAGGCGAGCAGTACTTC. Its protein is CAISESGKGLLGEQYF.

The gene calls are TRBV7-6 and TRBJ1-6; 7 bases fit TRBD1. The CDR3 totals 14 residues. CDR1 SGHVS and CDR2 FNYEAQ come from the germline V gene. CDR3 DNA: TGTGCGGTGGGGCCTGGGACAGTCAATTCACCCCTCCACTTT. Its translation is CAVGPGTVNSPLHF.

A few counts support this clone. At the DNA level, this CDR3 is encoded by other sequences in the same sample as well. The chain employs TRBV19 and TRBJ2-5; D remains ambiguous. Trimming left V 1 base short and J 2 bases short, with 2 bases between. This CDR3 has 12 amino acids. The germline V gene has CDR1 LNHDA and CDR2 SQIVND (reference sequence). Here the CDR3 DNA reads TGTGCCAGTAGTATAGCGCAAGAGACCCAGTACTTC. Protein: CASSIAQETQYF.

Only a few counts were recorded for this clone. This chain uses TRBV18 with TRBJ1-4, with D perhaps matching TRBD1 (6 bases). The CDR3 spans 14 residues. The V end was cut by 3 bases, the J end by 6 bases, with 11 bases between. Germline-derived CDR1 and CDR2 are KGHSH and LQKENI. The CDR3 DNA reads as TGTGCCAGCTCACCTGGGGGCGCGGATGAAAAACTGTTTTTT. The encoded protein is CASSPGGADEKLFF. Using reference TRBV18 and TRBJ1-4 for the parts outside the CDR3, the full variable domain is NAGVMQNPRHLVRRRGQEARLRCSPMKGHSHVYWYRQLPEEGLKFMVYLQKENIIDESGMPKERFSAEFPKEGPSILRIQQVVRGDSAAYFCASSPGGADEKLFFGSGTQLSVL.

The V call is TRBV6-5, the J call TRBJ2-3; no reliable D call. The V gene lost 5 bases and the J gene lost 5 bases, with 8 bases spanning the gap. The CDR3 covers 12 residues. CDR1 and CDR2 (germline): MNHEY, SVGAGI. Here the CDR3 reads CASSRALDTQYF. In DNA, the CDR3 is TGTGCCAGCAGTCGCGCACTAGATACGCAGTATTTT.

The chain uses TRBV2 and TRBJ2-5, with 7 bases lining up with TRBD1. The CDR3 runs to 13 residues. Germline CDR1 SNHLY, CDR2 FYNNEI. J gave up 1 base and V 8 bases, and 4 bases lay outside the gene matches. In DNA, the CDR3 is TGTGCCAGCGGGGGACAGTCCCAAGAGACCCAGTACTTC. It codes for CASGGQSQETQYF.

In its sample, this clone was seen a few times. This chain links TRBV27 with TRBJ2-5; possibly TRBD2 for D (6 bases). Germline CDR1 is MNHEY and CDR2 is SMNVEV (reference sequence). Trimming pared 8 bases from V and 2 bases from J, leaving 15 bases between. The CDR3 contains 14 residues. The CDR3 region has the DNA TGTGCCAGCCATAAGGTTGGGGGGCAAGAGACCCAGTACTTC. Encoded protein: CASHKVGGQETQYF.

This rearrangement joins TRBV10-3 to TRBJ2-3; either TRBD1 or TRBD2 may fit D (5 bases each). From germline, CDR1 is ENHRY and CDR2 SYGVKD. V was pared by 6 bases and J by 4 bases, with 11 bases between. CDR3 size: 13 residues. The CDR3 here is CAIRGLGADTQYF. CDR3 sequence (DNA): TGTGCCATCAGAGGACTGGGGGCAGATACGCAGTATTTT.